The source of this TCR beta chain is a study of read filtering for tumor transcriptome and immune sequencing (TCRdb year 2020). In terms of the full investigation: Of the patients in the cohort, 17 were male and around 15 were female, and their mean age was 65.9 years, with a range of roughly 47 to 80. One main goal was a read-filtering strategy for immune repertoire data, in particular deciding whether clonotypes backed by only one read should be removed. After DNase treatment, whole-transcriptome libraries were prepared using the TruSeq RNA Access Library Prep Kit. Using the same bone marrow samples, the study ran both targeted immune repertoire sequencing and bulk whole-transcriptome sequencing and then compared the TCR repertoires from each method. Under revised international staging, about 8 patients fell into R-ISS I, approximately 15 into R-ISS II and more than five into R-ISS III. TCR-region mapped reads per sample ranged from about 4 to 11 million with IR-seq versus only roughly 75 to 1273 with RNA-seq. On the study overall, not on this receptor specifically: Single-read clonotypes made up roughly 80% of clonotypes but roughly 3.2% of total reads in IR-seq, and over 60% of clonotypes and approximately 47% of reads in RNA-seq. The sorted CD138-negative fraction was not purified T cells but a mixed bone marrow immune population. Compared with RNA-seq, IR-seq captured clonotypes at much greater depth and more reliably, and a smaller IR-seq throughput was enough to identify most of the shared clonotypes. Removing single-read clonotypes increased the correlation between IR-seq and RNA-seq shared clonotype proportions.

CDR1 SGHTA and CDR2 FQGTGA were looked up in the germline V gene. From the cysteine up to the phenylalanine, the CDR3 has a length of 15 residues. The DNA shown is the 45-base CDR3, in frame from base 1. V loses 2 bases, J loses 7 bases, and the germline ends lie 15 bases apart. The sample holds many counts of this clonotype. Its specific antigen is unknown. Per-base quality was not reported, and no clone a single base away is much larger than it. Bone marrow was sampled from every patient at the time of active disease. Isolation of bone marrow mononuclear cells was performed by Ficoll-Hypaque density gradient centrifugation. To remove myeloma plasma cells, the cells were labeled with CD138 magnetic microbeads on a MACS separator, and CD138-negative cells were then collected by negative selection. Purity of the isolated cells was checked by flow cytometry on an Attune NxT using CD138 antibodies. Total RNA was extracted using TRIzol reagent and was quantified on a NanoDrop spectrophotometer. For each patient, the CD138-negative bone marrow sample underwent paired RNA-seq and IR-seq.

The Immunoverse kit was used to build TCR libraries from about 430 ng RNA, with molecular barcoded adaptors covering alpha/delta and beta/gamma chains. TCR library preparation used the same RNA that was used for transcriptome sequencing. TCR libraries were sequenced on an Illumina HiSeq 4000 with 2 x 150 cycles. As for the original processing: With MiXCR, TCR reads were aligned to human V, D, J and C references and assembled into CDR3 clonotypes, with quality filtering and error correction included. The tcR package in R was used to analyze clonotype counts and gene usage diversity. Raw mapping reads were checked after the RNA-seq reads had been mapped by STAR aligner version 2.5.3a onto the human GRCh37 genome. To test how sequencing depth affected the clonotypes detected, IR-seq fastq files were randomly downsampled with Seqtk 1.3. TCRdb reworked the public reads: Q25 trimming with fastp, MiXCR clone assembly, productive beta chains retained. All rows with the same CDR3 protein become a single entry with the most common DNA and genes. TCRdb, not the authors, supplied the V and J calls. This sample gives 50,000 to 65,000 distinct CDR3 sequences in total; roughly 18% of them show up just once. The ten biggest clones cover over 13% of the sample.

Recombination connected TRBV7-3 to TRBJ2-1; the D element might be TRBD1 or TRBD2, as each aligns at 5 bases. The receptor comes from a donor at least 40 years old with multiple myeloma. Sequenced material: a population of CD138-negative cells sorted from bone marrow. This specimen's cell subset or site label, per the study, means: bone marrow mononuclear cells depleted of CD138+ plasma/myeloma cells by negative magnetic selection. In nucleotides, the sequence is TGTGCCAGCAGCTTACTGGGACCAAGTGGGAATGAGCAGTTCTTC. Its protein reads: CASSLLGPSGNEQFF.